This T cell receptor beta chain was sequenced in a study of blood T cell repertoires in COVID-19. On the study more broadly: COVID-19 samples collected from the United States, Italy and Spain covered acute and convalescent phases. The cDNA or gDNA used as material had been derived from T cells, B-cell-depleted T cells, or PBMCs.

Clinical histories supplied by participants themselves formed the basis of cohort assignment. This CDR3 contains 13 residues. Between the trimmed V and J ends, which lost 2 bases and 1 base, there was a span of 5 bases. As processed by the authors: Reference gene primer amplification yielded estimated nucleated cell counts. The table came from immunoSEQ multiplex PCR; TCRdb's copy has only in-frame clones and leaves some out. D and trimming come from the DNA, and the V and J calls and clone size come from that table. The sample holds 380,000 or so clones, approximately 91% seen once. Input material: PBMCs or T cells enriched from blood (not recorded which). The chain combines TRBV12-3 or TRBV12-4 with TRBJ1-1; D is uncertain. The TCR comes from a woman aged 40 to 50 with acute COVID-19. CDR3: CASSLHGNTEAFF. DNA of the CDR3: TGTGCCAGCAGTTTACACGGGAACACTGAAGCTTTCTTT.